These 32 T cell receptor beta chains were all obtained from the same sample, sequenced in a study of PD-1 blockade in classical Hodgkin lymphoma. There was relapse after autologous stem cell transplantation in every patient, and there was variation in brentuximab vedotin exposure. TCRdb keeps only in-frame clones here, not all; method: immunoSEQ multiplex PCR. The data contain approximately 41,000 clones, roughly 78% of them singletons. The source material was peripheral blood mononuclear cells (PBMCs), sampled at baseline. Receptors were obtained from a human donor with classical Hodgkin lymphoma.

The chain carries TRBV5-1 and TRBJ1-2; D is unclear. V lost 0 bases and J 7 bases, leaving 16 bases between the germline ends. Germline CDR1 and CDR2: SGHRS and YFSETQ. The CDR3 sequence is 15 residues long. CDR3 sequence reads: CASSLGPGNGLGYTF. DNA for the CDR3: TGCGCCAGCAGCTTGGGTCCGGGAAACGGTCTTGGCTACACCTTC. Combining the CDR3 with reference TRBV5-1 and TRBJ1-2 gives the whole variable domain KAGVTQTPRYLIKTRGQQVTLSCSPISGHRSVSWYQQTPGQGLQFLFEYFSETQRNKGNFPGRFSGRQFSNSRSEMNVSTLELGDSALYLCASSLGPGNGLGYTFGSGTRLTVV.

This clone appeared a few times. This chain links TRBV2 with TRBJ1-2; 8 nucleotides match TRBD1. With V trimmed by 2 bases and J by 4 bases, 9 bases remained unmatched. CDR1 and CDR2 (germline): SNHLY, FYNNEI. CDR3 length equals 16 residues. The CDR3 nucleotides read TGTGCCAGCAGTGAAAGGGCAGGGGGCGCGCCCTATGGCTACACCTTC. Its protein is CASSERAGGAPYGYTF.

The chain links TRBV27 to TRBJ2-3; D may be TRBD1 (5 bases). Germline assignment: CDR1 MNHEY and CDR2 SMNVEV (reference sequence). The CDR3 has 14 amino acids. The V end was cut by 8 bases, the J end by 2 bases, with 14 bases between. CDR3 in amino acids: CASGARQSTDTQYF. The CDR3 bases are TGTGCCAGCGGGGCGAGGCAGTCCACAGATACGCAGTATTTT.

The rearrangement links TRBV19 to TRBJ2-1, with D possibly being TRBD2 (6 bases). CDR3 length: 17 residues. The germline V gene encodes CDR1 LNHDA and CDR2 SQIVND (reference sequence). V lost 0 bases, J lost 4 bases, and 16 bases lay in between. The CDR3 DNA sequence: TGTGCCAGTAGTATAGAGGGGACTTCTGTGGGGTACAATGAGCAGTTCTTC. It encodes CASSIEGTSVGYNEQFF.

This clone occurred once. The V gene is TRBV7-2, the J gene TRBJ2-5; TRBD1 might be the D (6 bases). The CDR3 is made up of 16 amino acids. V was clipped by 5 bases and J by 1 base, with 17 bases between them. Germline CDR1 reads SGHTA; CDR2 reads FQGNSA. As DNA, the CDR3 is TGTGCCAGCAGCCTATCTTTTAGAGGGGGCCAAGAGACCCAGTACTTC. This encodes CASSLSFRGGQETQYF.

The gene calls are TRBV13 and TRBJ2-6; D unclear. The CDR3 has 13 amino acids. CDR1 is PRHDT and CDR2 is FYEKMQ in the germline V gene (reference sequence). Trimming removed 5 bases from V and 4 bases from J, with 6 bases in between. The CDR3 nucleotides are TGTGCCAGCAGCCCCGGGGGGGCCAACGTCCTGACTTTC. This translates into CASSPGGANVLTF.

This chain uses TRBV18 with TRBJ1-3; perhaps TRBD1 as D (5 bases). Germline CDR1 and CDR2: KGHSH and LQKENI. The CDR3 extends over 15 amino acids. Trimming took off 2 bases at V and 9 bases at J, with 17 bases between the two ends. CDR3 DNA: TGTGCCAGCTCACCATATTCGTCGGGGGTTTCCACCATATATTTT. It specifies CASSPYSSGVSTIYF.

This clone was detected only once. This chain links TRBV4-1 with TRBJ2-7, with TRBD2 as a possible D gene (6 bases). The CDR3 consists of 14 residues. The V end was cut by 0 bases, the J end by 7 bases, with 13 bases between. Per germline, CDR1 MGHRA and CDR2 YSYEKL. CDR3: CASSQEVGLMEQYF. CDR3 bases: TGCGCCAGCAGCCAAGAAGTGGGACTCATGGAGCAGTACTTC.

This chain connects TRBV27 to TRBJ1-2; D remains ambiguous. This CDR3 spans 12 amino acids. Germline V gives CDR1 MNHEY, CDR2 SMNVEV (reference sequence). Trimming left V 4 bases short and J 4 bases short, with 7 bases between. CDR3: CASSSGSYGYTF. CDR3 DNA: TGTGCCAGCAGTTCCGGCTCCTATGGCTACACCTTC.

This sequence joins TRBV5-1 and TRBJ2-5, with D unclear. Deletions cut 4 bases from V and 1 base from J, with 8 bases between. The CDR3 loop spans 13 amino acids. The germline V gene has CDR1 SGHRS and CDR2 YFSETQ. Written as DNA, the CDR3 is TGCGCCAGCAGCCTACCCCCCCAAGAGACCCAGTACTTC. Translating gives CASSLPPQETQYF.

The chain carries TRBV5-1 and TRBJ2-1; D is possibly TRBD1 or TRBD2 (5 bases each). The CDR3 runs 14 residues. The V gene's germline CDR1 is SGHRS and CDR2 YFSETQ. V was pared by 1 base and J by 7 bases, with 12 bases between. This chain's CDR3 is CASSLWGTGNEQFF. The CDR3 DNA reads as TGCGCCAGCAGCTTGTGGGGGACGGGGAATGAGCAGTTCTTC.

CDR3 sequence: CASSELTGEVAEQYF. CDR3 sequence (DNA): TGTGCCAGCAGTGAACTGACAGGGGAGGTGGCCGAGCAGTACTTC. This sequence joins TRBV2 and TRBJ2-7; 8 bases are shared with TRBD1. Trimming at V came to 2 bases and at J to 6 bases, leaving 9 bases not matched to a gene. The germline CDR1 and CDR2 sequences are SNHLY and FYNNEI. The CDR3 length is 15 residues.

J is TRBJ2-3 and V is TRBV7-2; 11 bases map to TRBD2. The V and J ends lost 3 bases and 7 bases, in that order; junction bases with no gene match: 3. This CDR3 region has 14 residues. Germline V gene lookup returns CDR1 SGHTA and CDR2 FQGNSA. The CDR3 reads CASSFSGGENTQYF. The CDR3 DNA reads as TGTGCCAGCAGCTTTAGCGGGGGGGAAAATACGCAGTATTTT.

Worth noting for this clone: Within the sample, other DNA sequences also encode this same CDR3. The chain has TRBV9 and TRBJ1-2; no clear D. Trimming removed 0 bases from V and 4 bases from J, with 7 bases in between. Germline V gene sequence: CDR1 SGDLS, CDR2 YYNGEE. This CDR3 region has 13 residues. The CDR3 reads CASSVGGGYGYTF. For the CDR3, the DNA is TGTGCCAGCAGCGTAGGTGGAGGCTATGGCTACACCTTC.

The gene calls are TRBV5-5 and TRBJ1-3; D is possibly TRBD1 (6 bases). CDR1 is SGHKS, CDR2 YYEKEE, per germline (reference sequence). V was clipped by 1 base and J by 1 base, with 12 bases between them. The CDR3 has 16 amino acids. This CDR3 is CASSLQGPSSGNTIYF. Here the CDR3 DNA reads TGTGCCAGCAGCTTGCAGGGGCCCTCATCTGGAAACACCATATATTTT.

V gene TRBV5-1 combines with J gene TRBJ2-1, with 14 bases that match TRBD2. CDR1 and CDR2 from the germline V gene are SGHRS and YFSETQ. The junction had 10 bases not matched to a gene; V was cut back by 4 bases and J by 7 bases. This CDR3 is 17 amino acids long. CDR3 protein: CASSPGLAGGKANEQFF. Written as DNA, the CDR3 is TGCGCCAGCAGCCCCGGACTAGCGGGGGGCAAGGCGAATGAGCAGTTCTTC. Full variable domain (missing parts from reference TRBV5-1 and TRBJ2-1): KAGVTQTPRYLIKTRGQQVTLSCSPISGHRSVSWYQQTPGQGLQFLFEYFSETQRNKGNFPGRFSGRQFSNSRSEMNVSTLELGDSALYLCASSPGLAGGKANEQFFGPGTRLTVL.

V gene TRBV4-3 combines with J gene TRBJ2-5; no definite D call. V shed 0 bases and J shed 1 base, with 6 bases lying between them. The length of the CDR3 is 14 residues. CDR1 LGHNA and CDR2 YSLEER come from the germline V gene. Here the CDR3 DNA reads TGCGCCAGCAGCCAAGACGCAAGCCAAGAGACCCAGTACTTC. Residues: CASSQDASQETQYF.

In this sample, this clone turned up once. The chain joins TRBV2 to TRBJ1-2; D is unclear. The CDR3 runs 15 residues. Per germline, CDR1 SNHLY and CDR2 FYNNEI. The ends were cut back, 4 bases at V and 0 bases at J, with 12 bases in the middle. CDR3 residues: CASSGGAGPNYGYTF. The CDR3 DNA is TGTGCCAGCAGTGGGGGAGCGGGTCCTAACTATGGCTACACCTTC.

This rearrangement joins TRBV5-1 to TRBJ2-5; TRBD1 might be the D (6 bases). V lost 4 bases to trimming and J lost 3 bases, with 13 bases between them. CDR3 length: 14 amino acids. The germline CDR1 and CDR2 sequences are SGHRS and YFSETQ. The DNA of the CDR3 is TGCGCCAGCAGCCATGGACAGTTGAAAGAGACCCAGTACTTC. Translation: CASSHGQLKETQYF.

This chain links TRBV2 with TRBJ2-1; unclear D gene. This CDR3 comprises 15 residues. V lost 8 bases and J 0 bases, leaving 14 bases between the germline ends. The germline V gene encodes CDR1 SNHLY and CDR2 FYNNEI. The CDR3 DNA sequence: TGTGCCAGCCTAACGACTGCCAGCTCCTACAATGAGCAGTTCTTC. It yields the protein CASLTTASSYNEQFF.

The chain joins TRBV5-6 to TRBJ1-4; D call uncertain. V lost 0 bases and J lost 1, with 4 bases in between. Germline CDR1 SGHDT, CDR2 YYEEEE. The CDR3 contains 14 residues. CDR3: CASSLGVTNEKLFF. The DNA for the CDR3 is TGTGCCAGCAGCTTGGGGGTAACTAATGAAAAACTGTTTTTT.

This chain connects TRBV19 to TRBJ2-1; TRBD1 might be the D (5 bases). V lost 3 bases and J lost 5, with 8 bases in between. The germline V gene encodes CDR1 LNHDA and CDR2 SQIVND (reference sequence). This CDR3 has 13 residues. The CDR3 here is CASSINRNNEQFF. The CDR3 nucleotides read TGTGCCAGTAGTATTAACAGGAACAATGAGCAGTTCTTC. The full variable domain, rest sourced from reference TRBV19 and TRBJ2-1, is DGGITQSPKYLFRKEGQNVTLSCEQNLNHDAMYWYRQDPGQGLRLIYYSQIVNDFQKGDIAEGYSVSREKKESFPLTVTSAQKNPTAFYLCASSINRNNEQFFGPGTRLTVL.

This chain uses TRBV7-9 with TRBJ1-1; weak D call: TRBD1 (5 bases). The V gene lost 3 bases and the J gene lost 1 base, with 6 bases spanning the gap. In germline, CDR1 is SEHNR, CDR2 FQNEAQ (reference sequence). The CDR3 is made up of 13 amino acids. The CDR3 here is CASSLRGNTEAFF. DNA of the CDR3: TGTGCCAGCAGCTTGAGGGGGAACACTGAAGCTTTCTTT.

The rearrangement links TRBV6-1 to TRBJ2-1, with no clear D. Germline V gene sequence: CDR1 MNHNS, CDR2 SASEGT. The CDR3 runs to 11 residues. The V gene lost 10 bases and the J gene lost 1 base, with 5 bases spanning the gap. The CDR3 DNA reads TGTGCCACCCGTTCCTACAATGAGCAGTTCTTC. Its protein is CATRSYNEQFF.

DNA of the CDR3: TGCGCCAGCAGCCAAAGGGACAGAGCCTACGAGCAGTACTTC. It encodes CASSQRDRAYEQYF. The chain uses TRBV4-3 and TRBJ2-7; 7 bases match TRBD1. The J segment lost 2 bases and the V segment lost 2 bases, leaving 3 bases of the junction unmatched. The germline V gene encodes CDR1 LGHNA and CDR2 YSLEER. The CDR3 runs 14 residues.

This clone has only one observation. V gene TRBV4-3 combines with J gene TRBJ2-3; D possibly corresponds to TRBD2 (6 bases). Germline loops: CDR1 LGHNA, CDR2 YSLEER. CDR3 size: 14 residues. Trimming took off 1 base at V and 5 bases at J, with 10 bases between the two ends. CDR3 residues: CASSQAGGIDTQYF. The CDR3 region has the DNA TGCGCCAGCAGCCAAGCCGGGGGTATAGATACGCAGTATTTT.

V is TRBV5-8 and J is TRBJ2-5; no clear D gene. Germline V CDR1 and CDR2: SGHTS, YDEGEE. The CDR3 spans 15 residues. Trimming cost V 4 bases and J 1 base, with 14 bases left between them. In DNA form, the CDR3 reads TGTGCCAGCAGCGATAGCCCTGAACGCCAAGAGACCCAGTACTTC. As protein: CASSDSPERQETQYF. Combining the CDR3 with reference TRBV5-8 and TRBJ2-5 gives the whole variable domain EAGVTQSPTHLIKTRGQQATLRCSPISGHTSVYWYQQALGLGLQFLLWYDEGEERNRGNFPPRFSGRQFPNYSSELNVNALELEDSALYLCASSDSPERQETQYFGPGTRLLVL.

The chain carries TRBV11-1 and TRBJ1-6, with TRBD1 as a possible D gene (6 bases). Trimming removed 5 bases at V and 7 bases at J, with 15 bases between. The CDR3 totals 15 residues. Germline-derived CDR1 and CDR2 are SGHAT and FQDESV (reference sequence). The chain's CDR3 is CASSLEDRRNSPLHF. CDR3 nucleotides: TGTGCCAGCAGCCTCGAAGACAGGAGGAATTCACCCCTCCACTTT. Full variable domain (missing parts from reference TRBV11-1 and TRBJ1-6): EAEVAQSPRYKITEKSQAVAFWCDPISGHATLYWYRQILGQGPELLVQFQDESVVDDSQLPKDRFSAERLKGVDSTLKIQPAELGDSAMYLCASSLEDRRNSPLHFGNGTRLTVT.

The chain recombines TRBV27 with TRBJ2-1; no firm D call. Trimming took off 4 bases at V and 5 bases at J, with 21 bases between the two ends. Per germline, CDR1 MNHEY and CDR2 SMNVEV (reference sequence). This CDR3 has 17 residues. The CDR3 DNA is TGTGCCAGCAGTTCCCCGAACCGACATTCGATTAACAATGAGCAGTTCTTC. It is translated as CASSSPNRHSINNEQFF.

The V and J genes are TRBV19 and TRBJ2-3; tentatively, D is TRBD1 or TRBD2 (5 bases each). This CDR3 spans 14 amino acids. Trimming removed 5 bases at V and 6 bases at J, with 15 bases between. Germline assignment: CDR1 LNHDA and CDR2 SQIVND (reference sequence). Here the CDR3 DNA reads TGTGCCAGTAGTCCCCTCGGGGCCTCGGATACGCAGTATTTT. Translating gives CASSPLGASDTQYF. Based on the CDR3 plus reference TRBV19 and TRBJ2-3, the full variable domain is DGGITQSPKYLFRKEGQNVTLSCEQNLNHDAMYWYRQDPGQGLRLIYYSQIVNDFQKGDIAEGYSVSREKKESFPLTVTSAQKNPTAFYLCASSPLGASDTQYFGPGTRLTVL.

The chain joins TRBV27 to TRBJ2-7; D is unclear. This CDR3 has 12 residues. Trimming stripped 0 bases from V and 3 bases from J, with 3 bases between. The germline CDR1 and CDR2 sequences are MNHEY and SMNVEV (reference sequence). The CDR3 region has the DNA TGTGCCAGCAGTTTATCGAACTACGAGCAGTACTTC. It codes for CASSLSNYEQYF.

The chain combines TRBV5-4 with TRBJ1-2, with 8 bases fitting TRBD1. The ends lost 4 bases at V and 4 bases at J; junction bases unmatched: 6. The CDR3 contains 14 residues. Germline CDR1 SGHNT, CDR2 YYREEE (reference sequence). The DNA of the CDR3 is TGTGCCAGCAGCCCCGGACAGGGTGGCTATGGCTACACCTTC. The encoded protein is CASSPGQGGYGYTF.